This record covers a single T cell receptor (beta chain). No antigen is known for it. Sequenced by immunoSEQ multiplex PCR; TCRdb stores in-frame clones only, minus some. The sample includes some 650,000 clones, about 96% of them seen just once. The CDR3 totals 15 residues. Germline V gene sequence: CDR1 PRHDT, CDR2 FYEKMQ (reference sequence). V was clipped by 9 bases and J by 3 bases, with 17 bases between them. This entry comes from a study of shared clonotypes between healthy human individuals. Looking at the study overall: With ages of 18 to 49, the donors were a couple of women and a few men.

Study-wide results and caveats: Among donors, clonotype sharing was expected to be affected by sequencing depth.

Every donor, a Caucasian adult, lived in Nashville, Tennessee. The clonotype originates from a woman aged 30 to 39 in good health. The chain combines TRBV13 with TRBJ2-2, with TRBD1 as a possible D gene (5 bases). Sequencing was done on a sample of naive CD4+ T cells sorted from blood. The sample's subset: CD45RA+ positively selected. CDR3 region: CASIQGVHDTGELFF. CDR3 sequence (DNA): TGTGCCAGTATCCAGGGCGTACATGACACCGGGGAGCTGTTTTTT.